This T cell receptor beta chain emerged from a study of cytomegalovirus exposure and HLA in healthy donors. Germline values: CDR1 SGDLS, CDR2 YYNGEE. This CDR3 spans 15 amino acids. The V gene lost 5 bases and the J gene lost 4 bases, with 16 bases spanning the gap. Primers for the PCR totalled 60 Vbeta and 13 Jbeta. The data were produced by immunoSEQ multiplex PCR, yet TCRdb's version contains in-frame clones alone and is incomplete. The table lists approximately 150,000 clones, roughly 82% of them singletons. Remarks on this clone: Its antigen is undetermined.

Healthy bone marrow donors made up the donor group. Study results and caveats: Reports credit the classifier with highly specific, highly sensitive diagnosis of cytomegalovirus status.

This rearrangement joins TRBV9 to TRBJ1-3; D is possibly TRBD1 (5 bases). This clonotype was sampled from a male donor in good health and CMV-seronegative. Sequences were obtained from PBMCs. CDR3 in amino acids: CASSTFGATGNTIYF. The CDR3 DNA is TGTGCCAGCAGTACCTTTGGGGCCACGGGAAACACCATATATTTT.